This section outlines one TCR beta chain sequence together with its context. The sample originates from a study of T cell changes during pregnancy in multiple sclerosis. Produced via immunoSEQ multiplex PCR; TCRdb's table is partial and in-frame only. Of nearly 45,000 clones listed, approximately 96% are singletons. Per the germline V gene, CDR1 is SGHAT and CDR2 is FQNNGV. The CDR3 runs to 11 residues. Deletions cut 2 bases from V and 10 bases from J, with 9 bases between. Material: peripheral blood, obtained in the second trimester of pregnancy. This receptor was taken from a female donor with multiple sclerosis, enrolled in a pregnancy study. The chain recombines TRBV11-2 with TRBJ2-7, with D uncertain. For the CDR3, the DNA is TGTGCCAGCAGCTTAACCGAGGCACAGTACTTC. It yields the protein CASSLTEAQYF.